This T cell receptor (beta chain) was identified during a study of Ad26.COV2.S vaccination and SARS-CoV-2 variants. General study results and limits: It is possible that the TCR breadth and depth analyses underestimated the total T cell responses.

Points on this clone: Antigen unknown.

Germline V gene sequence: CDR1 SEHNR, CDR2 FQNEAQ (reference sequence). The V and J ends lost 3 bases and 5 bases, in that order; junction bases with no gene match: 7. The CDR3 contains 15 residues. Only in-frame clones appear in the TCRdb table, and some are missing; sequencing was by immunoSEQ multiplex PCR. The sample includes about 180,000 clones, 70% to 90% of them seen just once. This sequence originates from a human donor who had recovered from COVID-19. The specimen was peripheral blood, collected after recovery from COVID-19. The V gene is TRBV7-9, the J gene TRBJ2-1; 7 bases fit TRBD2. CDR3 coding DNA: TGTGCCAGCAGCTTGGGGCGGGAGCTAGACAATGAGCAGTTCTTC. Encoded protein: CASSLGRELDNEQFF.